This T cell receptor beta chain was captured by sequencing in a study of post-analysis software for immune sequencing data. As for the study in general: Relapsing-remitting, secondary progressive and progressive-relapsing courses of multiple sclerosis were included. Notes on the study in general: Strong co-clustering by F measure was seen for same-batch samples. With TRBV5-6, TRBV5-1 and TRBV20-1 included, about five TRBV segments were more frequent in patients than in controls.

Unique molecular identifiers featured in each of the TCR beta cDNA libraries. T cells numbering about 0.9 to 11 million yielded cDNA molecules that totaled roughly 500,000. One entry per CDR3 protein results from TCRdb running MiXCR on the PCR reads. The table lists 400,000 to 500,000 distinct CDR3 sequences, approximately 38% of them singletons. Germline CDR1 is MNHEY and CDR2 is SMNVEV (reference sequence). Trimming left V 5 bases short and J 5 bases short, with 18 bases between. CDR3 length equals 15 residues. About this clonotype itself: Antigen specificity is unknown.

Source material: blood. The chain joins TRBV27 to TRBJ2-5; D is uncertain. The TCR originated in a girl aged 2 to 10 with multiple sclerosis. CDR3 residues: CASSPTWIASETQYF. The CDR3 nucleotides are TGTGCCAGCAGTCCGACTTGGATAGCTTCGGAGACCCAGTACTTC.